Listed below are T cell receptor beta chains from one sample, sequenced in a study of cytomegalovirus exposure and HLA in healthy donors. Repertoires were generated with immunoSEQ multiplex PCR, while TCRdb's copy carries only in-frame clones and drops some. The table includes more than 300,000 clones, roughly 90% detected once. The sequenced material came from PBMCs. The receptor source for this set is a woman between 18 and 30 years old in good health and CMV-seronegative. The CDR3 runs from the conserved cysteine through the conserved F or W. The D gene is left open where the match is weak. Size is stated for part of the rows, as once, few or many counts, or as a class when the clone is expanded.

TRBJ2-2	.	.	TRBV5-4	CASSSGGREAGELFF	TGTGCCAGCAGCTCCGGGGGCCGGGAGGCCGGGGAGCTGTTTTTT
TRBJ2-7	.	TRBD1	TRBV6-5	CASSYQGAGSYEQYF	TGTGCCAGCAGTTACCAGGGGGCAGGGTCCTACGAGCAGTACTTC
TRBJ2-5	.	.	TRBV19	CASALVAGRETQYF	TGTGCCAGCGCACTGGTCGCGGGGAGAGAGACCCAGTACTTC
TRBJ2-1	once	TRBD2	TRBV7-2	CASSASLASGRDEQFF	TGTGCCAGCAGCGCCAGCCTGGCTAGCGGGAGGGATGAGCAGTTCTTC
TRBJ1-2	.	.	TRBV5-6	CASSLVQDYGYTF	TGTGCCAGCAGCTTGGTACAGGACTATGGCTACACCTTC
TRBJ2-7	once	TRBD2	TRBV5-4	CASSPEVAGSYEQYF	TGTGCCAGCAGCCCGGAGGTAGCGGGATCCTACGAGCAGTACTTC
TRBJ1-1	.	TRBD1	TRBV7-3	CASSRQGDTEAFF	TGTGCCAGCAGCCGGCAGGGGGACACTGAAGCTTTCTTT
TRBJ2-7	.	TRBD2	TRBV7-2	CASSPTAGGPYEQYF	TGTGCCAGCAGCCCGACAGCGGGAGGGCCCTACGAGCAGTACTTC
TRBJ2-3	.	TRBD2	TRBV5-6	CASSFQRDWTDTQYF	TGTGCCAGCAGCTTCCAGCGGGATTGGACAGATACGCAGTATTTT
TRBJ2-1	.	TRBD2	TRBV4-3	CASTFLAGGLNEQFF	TGCGCCAGCACCTTTCTAGCGGGAGGCCTCAATGAGCAGTTCTTC
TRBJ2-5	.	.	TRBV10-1	CASSVQGVREGQYF	TGCGCCAGCAGTGTTCAGGGGGTACGGGAGGGCCAGTACTTC
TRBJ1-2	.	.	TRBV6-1	CASSELIAPGDYGYTF	TGTGCCAGCAGTGAATTGATTGCTCCGGGGGACTATGGCTACACCTTC
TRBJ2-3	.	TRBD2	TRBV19	CASSIGLAGGTDTQYF	TGTGCCAGTAGTATTGGACTAGCGGGAGGGACAGATACGCAGTATTTT
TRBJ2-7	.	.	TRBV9	CASSGGSTYEQYF	TGTGCCAGCAGTGGGGGCAGCACCTACGAGCAGTACTTC
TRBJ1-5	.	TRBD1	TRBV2	CATTGGIGNQPQHF	TGTGCCACGACAGGGGGTATCGGCAATCAGCCCCAGCATTTT
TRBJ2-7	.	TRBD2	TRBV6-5	CASSIAGATYEQYF	TGTGCCAGCAGTATTGCGGGAGCCACTTACGAGCAGTACTTC
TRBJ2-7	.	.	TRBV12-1	CASSRTIEQYF	TGTGCCAGCAGCCGGACTATCGAGCAGTACTTC
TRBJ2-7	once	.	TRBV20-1	CSAKTEYEQYF	TGCAGTGCTAAGACAGAGTACGAGCAGTACTTC
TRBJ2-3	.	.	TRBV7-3	CASSIQVTDTQYF	TGTGCCAGCAGCATACAAGTCACAGATACGCAGTATTTT
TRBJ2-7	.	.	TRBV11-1	CASSLTGMISYEQYF	TGTGCCAGCAGCTTAACAGGGATGATCAGCTACGAGCAGTACTTC
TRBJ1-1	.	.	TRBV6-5	CASSAPSLNTEAFF	TGTGCCAGCAGTGCTCCGAGTTTAAACACTGAAGCTTTCTTT
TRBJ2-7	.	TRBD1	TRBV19	CASSTRETGRFDEQYF	TGTGCCAGTAGTACAAGGGAGACAGGGCGGTTCGACGAGCAGTACTTC
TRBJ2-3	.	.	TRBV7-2	CASSLDGVASTDTQYF	TGTGCCAGCAGCTTAGACGGGGTAGCCTCCACAGATACGCAGTATTTT
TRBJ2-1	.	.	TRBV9	CASSTSSYSYNEQFF	TGTGCCAGCAGCACTAGCTCCTATTCCTACAATGAGCAGTTCTTC
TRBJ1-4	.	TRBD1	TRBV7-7	CASSSDRVGGNEKLFF	TGTGCCAGCAGCTCGGACAGGGTTGGTGGTAATGAAAAACTGTTTTTT
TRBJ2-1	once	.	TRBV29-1	CSVEDVTRRNEQFF	TGCAGCGTTGAAGACGTAACTAGGCGCAATGAGCAGTTCTTC
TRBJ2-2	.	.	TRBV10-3	CAISESGETTFTGELFF	TGTGCCATCAGTGAGTCCGGGGAGACTACATTCACCGGGGAGCTGTTTTTT
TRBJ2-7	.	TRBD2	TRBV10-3	CAISEAPGLPYEQYF	TGTGCCATCAGTGAGGCCCCGGGACTACCGTACGAGCAGTACTTC